One sample yielded the 7 T cell receptor beta chains listed below, sequenced in a study of T cell responses to AZD1222 COVID-19 vaccine. The method was immunoSEQ multiplex PCR; TCRdb's version includes in-frame clones alone and lacks a portion of them. The sample yields some 99,000 clones, 70% to 90% seen once. The material was peripheral blood, obtained on day 0 of AZD1222 vaccination. The receptor source for this set is an adult in good health.

The rearrangement uses TRBV19 and TRBJ2-1; 7 bases line up with TRBD1. This CDR3 contains 16 residues. J lost 5 bases, V lost 2 bases, and 9 bases had no gene match. Germline assignment: CDR1 LNHDA and CDR2 SQIVND (reference sequence). CDR3: CASSIFNQGVHNEQFF. The CDR3, as DNA: TGTGCCAGTAGTATATTTAACCAGGGGGTACACAATGAGCAGTTCTTC.

The rearrangement links TRBV10-3 to TRBJ1-1; D uncertain. The V gene's germline CDR1 is ENHRY and CDR2 SYGVKD. The CDR3 loop spans 14 amino acids. The V gene lost 3 bases and the J gene lost 1 base, with 9 bases spanning the gap. The CDR3 sequence is CAISDGPGNTEAFF. The CDR3 DNA reads TGTGCCATCAGTGATGGTCCAGGGAACACTGAAGCTTTCTTT.

This clone came up once. The chain combines TRBV2 with TRBJ1-5, with TRBD1 identical over 7 bases. This CDR3 is 13 amino acids long. V gave up 5 bases and J gave up 5 bases; unmatched junction bases: 3. Per germline, CDR1 SNHLY and CDR2 FYNNEI. The CDR3 reads CASSPDRDQPQHF. CDR3 coding DNA: TGTGCCAGCAGTCCCGACAGGGATCAGCCCCAGCATTTT.

The J gene is TRBJ1-4, the V gene TRBV7-9, with TRBD1 as a possible D gene (6 bases). CDR1 is SEHNR and CDR2 is FQNEAQ in the germline V gene (reference sequence). There are 14 residues in the CDR3. V gave up 5 bases and J gave up 7 bases, with 14 bases separating them. CDR3 bases: TGTGCCAGCAGCGTAGTGGGGGCTGGTGAAAAACTGTTTTTT. This codes for CASSVVGAGEKLFF.

This clone was seen a single time. The rearrangement joins TRBV12-5 to TRBJ1-1; 12 bases map to TRBD1. CDR3 size: 14 residues. Trimming removed 5 bases from V and 7 bases from J; junction bases left unmatched: 5. Germline loops: CDR1 LGHNT, CDR2 FRNRAP. CDR3 nucleotides: TGTGCTAGTGGTAGGGACAGGGGGCAAGATGAAGCTTTCTTT. Amino acid sequence: CASGRDRGQDEAFF.

This chain joins TRBV11-2 and TRBJ1-2; 8 nucleotides line up with TRBD1. CDR3 length: 17 amino acids. Unmatched junction bases numbered 13, after V lost 0 bases and J lost 7 bases. Germline V gene data show CDR1 as SGHAT and CDR2 as FQNNGV. CDR3 region: CASSLDRFQGARGGYTF. In DNA form, the CDR3 reads TGTGCCAGCAGCTTAGATCGCTTTCAGGGGGCGCGGGGTGGCTACACCTTC.

The chain employs TRBV4-1 and TRBJ1-2; 8 bases are a match to TRBD1. The trim removed 0 bases at V and 8 bases at J, leaving 8 bases unmatched. The CDR3 length is 15 residues. From germline, CDR1 is MGHRA and CDR2 YSYEKL. CDR3 amino acids: CASSQELRGLIGYTF. The CDR3 DNA sequence: TGCGCCAGCAGCCAAGAACTCAGGGGGCTTATAGGCTACACCTTC.